Each of the 17 T cell receptor beta chains below was sequenced from the same sample in a study of early T cells in non-severe SARS-CoV-2 infection. TCRdb fed the 5' RACE reads into MiXCR, producing one record per CDR3 protein. The sample records about 23,000 distinct CDR3 sequences, about 5.3% being singletons. What was sequenced was whole blood. These receptors were collected from an adult who was a healthcare worker with PCR-confirmed SARS-CoV-2 infection or an uninfected control (not recorded which).

This clonotype was seen at least ten times. J is TRBJ1-1 and V is TRBV5-4; TRBD1 matches at 7 bases. CDR1 is SGHNT and CDR2 is YYREEE in the germline V gene (reference sequence). This CDR3 has 14 residues. The ends lost 1 base at V and 4 bases at J; junction bases unmatched: 4. DNA for the CDR3: TGTGCCAGCAGCTTGTATTACAGGGGCACTGAAGCTTTCTTT. Protein: CASSLYYRGTEAFF.

This clonotype was seen ten or more times. V gene TRBV20-1 combines with J gene TRBJ2-1, with 7 bases identical to TRBD2. CDR1 and CDR2 from the germline V gene are DFQATT and SNEGSKA (reference sequence). Trimming removed 3 bases from V and 7 bases from J; junction bases left unmatched: 12. This CDR3 is 15 amino acids long. The CDR3 loop reads CSASIRTRSINEQFF. The CDR3 DNA is TGCAGTGCTAGTATTAGGACTAGGAGTATTAATGAGCAGTTCTTC.

This clonotype was detected many times. The chain carries TRBV20-1 and TRBJ2-1; D perhaps matches TRBD2 (6 bases). From germline, CDR1 is DFQATT and CDR2 SNEGSKA (reference sequence). CDR3 length: 16 residues. Trimming cost V 0 bases and J 0 bases, with 12 bases left between them. The CDR3 DNA is TGCAGTGCTAGAGACACTAGCTGGAGCTCCTACAATGAGCAGTTCTTC. Protein: CSARDTSWSSYNEQFF.

This clonotype was recorded many times. CDR3 amino acids: CASSQEGYRDEQFF. The CDR3, as DNA: TGTGCCAGCAGCCAAGAGGGGTATCGGGATGAGCAGTTCTTC. The chain employs TRBV4-2 and TRBJ2-1; no clear D gene. Deletions cut 0 bases from V and 8 bases from J, with 11 bases between. CDR3 length: 14 amino acids. Germline V gives CDR1 LGHNA, CDR2 YNFKEQ.

The chain has TRBV15 and TRBJ2-7, with 7 positions matching TRBD1. This CDR3 contains 15 residues. V was clipped by 5 bases and J by 2 bases; unmatched bases: 9. Per the germline V gene, CDR1 is LNHNV and CDR2 is YYDKDF (reference sequence). The CDR3 spells CATSDRVASPYEQYV. The CDR3 DNA reads TGTGCCACCAGCGACAGGGTTGCATCCCCCTACGAGCAGTACGTC.

The chain combines TRBV14 with TRBJ2-1; 14 bases agree with TRBD2. The CDR3 runs 15 residues. Germline V gene lookup returns CDR1 SGHDN and CDR2 FVKESK. With 4 bases clipped from V and 8 bases from J, the junction kept 4 bases outside the gene matches. CDR3 in amino acids: CASSRLAGGPYEQFF. As DNA, the CDR3 is TGTGCCAGCAGCCGACTAGCGGGAGGGCCGTATGAGCAGTTCTTC. The full variable domain, with the rest looked up from reference TRBV14 and TRBJ2-1, is EAGVTQFPSHSVIEKGQTVTLRCDPISGHDNLYWYRRVMGKEIKFLLHFVKESKQDESGMPNNRFLAERTGGTYSTLKVQPAELEDSGVYFCASSRLAGGPYEQFFGPGTRLTVL.

This clonotype rates as medium-sized. The chain carries TRBV6-6 and TRBJ2-7; D is possibly TRBD2 (5 bases). The CDR3 contains 10 residues. CDR1 is MNHNY, CDR2 SVGAGI, per germline (reference sequence). The V end lost 7 bases, the J end lost 7 bases, and 8 bases lay between the germline ends. The CDR3 DNA is TGTGCCAGCATCCCGGGGGAGCAGTACGTC. As protein: CASIPGEQYV.

This clonotype was seen many times. The V gene is TRBV20-1, the J gene TRBJ2-3; TRBD2 agrees at 7 bases. Trimming cost V 7 bases and J 2 bases; bases outside gene matches: 9. This CDR3 contains 14 residues. Germline CDR1 reads DFQATT; CDR2 reads SNEGSKA (reference sequence). As DNA, the CDR3 is TGCAGTGGAAAAACGGGACTAAACACAGATACGCAGTATTTT. Translation gives CSGKTGLNTDTQYF.

This clonotype was seen ten or more times. V and J are TRBV20-1 and TRBJ2-5; 7 bases map to TRBD2. CDR3 size: 15 residues. CDR1 and CDR2 from the germline V gene are DFQATT and SNEGSKA (reference sequence). The junction had 10 bases not matched to a gene; V was cut back by 2 bases and J by 4 bases. In nucleotides, the CDR3 is TGCAGTGCTAGATCACAAGGCGGCGGGAGAGAGACCCAGTACTTC. Protein sequence: CSARSQGGGRETQYF.

This clonotype was found many times. The V call is TRBV14, the J call TRBJ1-6; no reliable D call. This CDR3 region has 17 residues. CDR1 is SGHDN and CDR2 is FVKESK in the germline V gene. V gave up 0 bases and J gave up 6 bases, with 15 bases separating them. DNA of the CDR3: TGTGCCAGCAGCCAAGACGAGAGAATCCTCCCTAATTCACCCCTCCACTTT. Translation gives CASSQDERILPNSPLHF.

The chain has TRBV12-3 or TRBV12-4 and TRBJ2-3, with 10 bases identical to TRBD2. This CDR3 is 15 amino acids long. The V segment lost 6 bases and the J segment 3 bases; nucleotides outside the gene matches: 6. CDR3 protein: CASRPRAGGTDTQYF. The CDR3, as DNA: TGTGCCAGCAGACCCCGAGCGGGAGGGACAGATACGCAGTATTTT.

This clonotype has at least ten counts. The rearrangement links TRBV19 to TRBJ2-1; TRBD2 aligns across 10 bases. The V gene's germline CDR1 is LNHDA and CDR2 SQIVND (reference sequence). After removal of 9 bases from V and 5 bases from J, the junction contained 10 bases not matched to a gene. The length of the CDR3 is 15 residues. Written as DNA, the CDR3 is TGTGCCAGCAGACGGGCGGGGACTAGCGACAATGAGCAGTTCTTC. Translated, it gives CASRRAGTSDNEQFF.

This clonotype was seen many times. The chain employs TRBV12-3 or TRBV12-4 and TRBJ1-2, with D possibly TRBD1 on 5 matching bases. V gave up 7 bases and J gave up 7 bases, with 13 bases separating them. The CDR3 is made up of 12 amino acids. The CDR3 protein is CASKRGEGGYTF. The CDR3 bases are TGTGCCAGCAAGCGGGGCGAAGGTGGCTACACCTTC.

The chain carries TRBV20-1 and TRBJ2-7; 12 bases are a match to TRBD2. Looked up from germline, CDR1 is DFQATT and CDR2 is SNEGSKA (reference sequence). With V trimmed by 5 bases and J by 7 bases, 12 bases remained unmatched. This CDR3 spans 15 amino acids. In DNA form, the CDR3 reads TGCAGTGCTCACAAGCTCCCTAGCGGGAGGGCTGAGCAGTACTTC. Translating gives CSAHKLPSGRAEQYF.

This clonotype showed up just a few times. Because it lacks the conserved phenylalanine or tryptophan at the end, this CDR3 is likely a read error. The DNA is omitted, as the CDR3 cannot be located on it reliably, and the CDR3 follows TCRdb's listing. This chain connects TRBV19 to TRBJ2-1; the D segment call TRBD1 is taken from the table without a DNA check. Counting both end residues, the CDR3 totals 12 amino acids. Germline V lookup: CDR1 LNHDA, CDR2 SQIVND (reference sequence). The CDR3 reads CASSMGRQGIWV.

This clonotype came up a few times. The chain uses TRBV3-1 and TRBJ1-2, with D perhaps TRBD1 (5 bases). This CDR3 contains 14 residues. Trimming removed 3 bases at V and 8 bases at J, with 16 bases between. Germline V gene sequence: CDR1 LGHDT, CDR2 YNNKEL (reference sequence). CDR3 amino acids: CASSHQGRRTGYTF. The CDR3 DNA follows: TGTGCCAGCAGCCATCAGGGCCGCCGCACGGGCTACACCTTC.

In the case of this clonotype: One junction end does not reproduce the germline sequence, and a read error may be involved. The chain joins TRBV19 to TRBJ1-6; D unresolved. The CDR3 loop spans 14 amino acids. Germline V gives CDR1 LNHDA, CDR2 SQIVND (reference sequence). CDR3 residues: CASIIRQNNSPLHF. The CDR3 region has the DNA TGTGCCAGTATTATACGTCAGAATAATTCACCCCTCCACTTT.